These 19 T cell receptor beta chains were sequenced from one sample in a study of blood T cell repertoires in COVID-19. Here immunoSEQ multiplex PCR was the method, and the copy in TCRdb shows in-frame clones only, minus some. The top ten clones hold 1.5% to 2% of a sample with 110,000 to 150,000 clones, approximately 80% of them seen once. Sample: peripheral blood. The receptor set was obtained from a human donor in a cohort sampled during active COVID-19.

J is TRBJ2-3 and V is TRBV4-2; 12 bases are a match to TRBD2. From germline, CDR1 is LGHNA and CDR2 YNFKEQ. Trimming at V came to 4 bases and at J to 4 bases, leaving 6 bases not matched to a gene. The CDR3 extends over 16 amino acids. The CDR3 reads CASSLWTSGNADTQYF. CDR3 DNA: TGTGCCAGCAGCCTCTGGACTAGCGGGAATGCAGATACGCAGTATTTT.

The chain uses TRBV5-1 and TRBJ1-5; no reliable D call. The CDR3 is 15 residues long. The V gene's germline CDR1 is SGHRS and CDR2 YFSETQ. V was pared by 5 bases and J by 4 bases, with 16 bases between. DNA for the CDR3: TGCGCCAGCAGACCGGGTACTAACAAGAATCAGCCCCAGCATTTT. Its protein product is CASRPGTNKNQPQHF.

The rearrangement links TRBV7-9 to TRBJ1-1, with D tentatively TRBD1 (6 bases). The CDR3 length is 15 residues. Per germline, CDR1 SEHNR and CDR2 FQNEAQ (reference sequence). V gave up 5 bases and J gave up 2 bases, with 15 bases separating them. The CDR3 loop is CASSPSDRGNTEAFF. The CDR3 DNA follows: TGTGCCAGCAGCCCCTCGGACAGAGGAAACACTGAAGCTTTCTTT.

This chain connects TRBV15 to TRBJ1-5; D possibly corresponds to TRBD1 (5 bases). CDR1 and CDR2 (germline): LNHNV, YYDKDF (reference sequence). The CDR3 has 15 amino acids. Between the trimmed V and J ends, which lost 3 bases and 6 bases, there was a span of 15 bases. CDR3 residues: CATSSDGQGTQPQHF. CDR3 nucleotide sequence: TGTGCCACCAGCAGTGACGGACAAGGTACTCAGCCCCAGCATTTT.

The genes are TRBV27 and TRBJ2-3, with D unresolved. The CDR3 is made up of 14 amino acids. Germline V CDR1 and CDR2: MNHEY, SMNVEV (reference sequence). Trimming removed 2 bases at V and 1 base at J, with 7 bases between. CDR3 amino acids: CASSLKSGTDTQYF. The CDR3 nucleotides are TGTGCCAGCAGTTTAAAATCGGGCACAGATACGCAGTATTTT.

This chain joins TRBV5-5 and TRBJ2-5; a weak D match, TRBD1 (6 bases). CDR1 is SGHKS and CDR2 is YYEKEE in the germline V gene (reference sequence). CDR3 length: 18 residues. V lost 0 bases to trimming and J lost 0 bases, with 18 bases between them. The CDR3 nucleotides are TGTGCCAGCAGCTTGGTAAGGACAGCTAAATCCTACCAAGAGACCCAGTACTTC. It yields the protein CASSLVRTAKSYQETQYF.

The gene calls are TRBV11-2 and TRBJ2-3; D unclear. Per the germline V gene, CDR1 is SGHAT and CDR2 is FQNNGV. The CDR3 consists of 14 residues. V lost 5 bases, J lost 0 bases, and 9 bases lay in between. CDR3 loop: CASSRSISTDTQYF. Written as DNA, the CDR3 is TGTGCCAGCAGCCGGTCGATTAGCACAGATACGCAGTATTTT.

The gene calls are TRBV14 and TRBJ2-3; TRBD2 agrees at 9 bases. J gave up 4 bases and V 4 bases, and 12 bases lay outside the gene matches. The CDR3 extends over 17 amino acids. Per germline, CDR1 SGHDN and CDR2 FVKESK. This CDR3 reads CASSLVLSGRLSDTQYF. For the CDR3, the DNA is TGTGCCAGCAGCCTAGTGCTTAGCGGGAGATTGTCAGATACGCAGTATTTT.

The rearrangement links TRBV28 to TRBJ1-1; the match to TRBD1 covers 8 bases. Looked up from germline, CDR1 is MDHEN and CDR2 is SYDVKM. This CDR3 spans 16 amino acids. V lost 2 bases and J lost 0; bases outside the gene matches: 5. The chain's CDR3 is CASSLTGGVMNTEAFF. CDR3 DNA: TGTGCCAGCAGTTTAACAGGGGGAGTTATGAACACTGAAGCTTTCTTT. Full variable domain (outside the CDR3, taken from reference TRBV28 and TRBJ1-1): DVKVTQSSRYLVKRTGEKVFLECVQDMDHENMFWYRQDPGLGLRLIYFSYDVKMKEKGDIPEGYSVSREKKERFSLILESASTNQTSMYLCASSLTGGVMNTEAFFGQGTRLTVV.

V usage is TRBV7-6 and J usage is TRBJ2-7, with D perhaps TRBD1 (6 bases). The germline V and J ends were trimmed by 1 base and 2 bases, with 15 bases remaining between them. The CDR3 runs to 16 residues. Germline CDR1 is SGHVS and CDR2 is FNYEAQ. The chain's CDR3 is CASSLVIGTIPYEQYF. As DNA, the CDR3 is TGTGCCAGCAGCTTAGTAATTGGGACAATCCCCTACGAGCAGTACTTC.

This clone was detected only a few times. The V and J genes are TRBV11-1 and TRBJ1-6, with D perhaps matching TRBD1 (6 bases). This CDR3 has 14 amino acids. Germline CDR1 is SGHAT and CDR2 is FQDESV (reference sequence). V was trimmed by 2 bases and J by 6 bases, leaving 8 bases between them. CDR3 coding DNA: TGTGCCAGCAGCTTAAGGGGGGGTAATTCACCCCTCCACTTT. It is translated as CASSLRGGNSPLHF. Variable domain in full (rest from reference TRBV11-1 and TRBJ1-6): EAEVAQSPRYKITEKSQAVAFWCDPISGHATLYWYRQILGQGPELLVQFQDESVVDDSQLPKDRFSAERLKGVDSTLKIQPAELGDSAMYLCASSLRGGNSPLHFGNGTRLTVT.

CDR3 sequence (DNA): TGTGCCAGCTCACCCCGTGCGGCAGCCCACGAGCAGTACTTC. Its protein is CASSPRAAAHEQYF. The V and J genes are TRBV18 and TRBJ2-7; D not resolved. The CDR3 sequence is 14 residues long. Per the germline V gene, CDR1 is KGHSH and CDR2 is LQKENI. V lost 3 bases and J 5 bases, leaving 14 bases between the germline ends.

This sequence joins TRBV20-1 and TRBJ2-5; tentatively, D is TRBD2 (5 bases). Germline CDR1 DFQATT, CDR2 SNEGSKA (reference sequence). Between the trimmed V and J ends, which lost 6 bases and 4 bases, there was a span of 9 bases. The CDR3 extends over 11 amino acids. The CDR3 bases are TGCAGTGCCAGGACTGTAGAGACCCAGTACTTC. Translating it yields CSARTVETQYF.

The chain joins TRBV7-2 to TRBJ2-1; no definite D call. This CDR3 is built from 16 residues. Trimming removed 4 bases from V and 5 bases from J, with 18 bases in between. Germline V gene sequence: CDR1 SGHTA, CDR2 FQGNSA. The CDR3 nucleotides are TGTGCCAGCAGCTCACCGACGCGGTCCTCTAACAATGAGCAGTTCTTC. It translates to CASSSPTRSSNNEQFF.

For the CDR3, the DNA is TGTGCCAGTAGCCCCCGACAGGGCGGGGATACGCAGTATTTT. Its translation: CASSPRQGGDTQYF. The chain carries TRBV19 and TRBJ2-3; TRBD1 aligns across 7 bases. From germline, CDR1 is LNHDA and CDR2 SQIVND (reference sequence). V lost 6 bases, J lost 6 bases, and 9 bases stayed unmatched. CDR3 length: 14 amino acids.

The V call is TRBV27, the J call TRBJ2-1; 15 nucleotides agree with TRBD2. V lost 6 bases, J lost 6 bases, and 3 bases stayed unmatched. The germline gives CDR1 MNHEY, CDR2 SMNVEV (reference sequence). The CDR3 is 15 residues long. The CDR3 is CASRRTSGRGNEQFF. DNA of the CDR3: TGTGCCAGCAGGAGGACTAGCGGGAGGGGCAATGAGCAGTTCTTC.

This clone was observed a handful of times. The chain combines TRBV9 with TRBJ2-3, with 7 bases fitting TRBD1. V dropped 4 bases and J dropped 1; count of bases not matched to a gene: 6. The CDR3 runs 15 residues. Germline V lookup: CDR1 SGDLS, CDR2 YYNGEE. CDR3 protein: CASSLQGFGTDTQYF. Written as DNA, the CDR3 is TGTGCCAGCAGCTTACAGGGGTTTGGCACAGATACGCAGTATTTT.

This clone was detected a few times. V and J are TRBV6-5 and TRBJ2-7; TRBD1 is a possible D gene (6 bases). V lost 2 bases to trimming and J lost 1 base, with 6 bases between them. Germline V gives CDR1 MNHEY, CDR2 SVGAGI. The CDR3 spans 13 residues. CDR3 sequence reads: CASSYQGSYEQYF. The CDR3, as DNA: TGTGCCAGCAGTTACCAGGGGTCCTACGAGCAGTACTTC.

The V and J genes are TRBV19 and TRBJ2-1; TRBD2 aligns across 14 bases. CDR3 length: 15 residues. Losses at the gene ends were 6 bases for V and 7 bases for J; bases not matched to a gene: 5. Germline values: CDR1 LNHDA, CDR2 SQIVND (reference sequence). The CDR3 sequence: CASRGTSGRKNEQFF. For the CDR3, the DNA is TGTGCCAGTAGGGGGACTAGCGGGAGAAAAAATGAGCAGTTCTTC. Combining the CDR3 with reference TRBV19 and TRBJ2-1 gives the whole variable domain DGGITQSPKYLFRKEGQNVTLSCEQNLNHDAMYWYRQDPGQGLRLIYYSQIVNDFQKGDIAEGYSVSREKKESFPLTVTSAQKNPTAFYLCASRGTSGRKNEQFFGPGTRLTVL.